This TCR beta chain was retrieved from a study of beta chain features in type 1 diabetes. This clone was detected only a few times. What it binds is unknown. Expressed TCRB transcripts got sequenced, as all isolated RNA was reverse transcribed. Approximately 3.5 million reads per sample on average were obtained from naive, central memory and regulatory T cell samples. The repertoire was sequenced with immunoSEQ multiplex PCR; TCRdb's copy has only in-frame clones and lacks some. The sample yields around 150,000 clones, 6.5% to 8.5% seen once. Study-level results: In every one of the four CD4+ subsets, TCRB CDR3s were moderately but significantly shorter in Type 1 diabetes patients.

Each donor gave one heparinised blood draw averaging roughly 120 mL. Sequencing used central memory CD4+ T cells from blood. The receptor was derived from a woman aged 18-29 years with type 1 diabetes.

The CDR3: CASSLGQGALGTDTQYF. The CDR3 DNA reads as TGCGCCAGCAGCTTGGGACAGGGGGCTTTGGGCACAGATACGCAGTATTTT. The V call is TRBV5-1, the J call TRBJ2-3, with TRBD1 identical over 10 bases. V trimming: 0 bases; J trimming: 1 base; junction bases outside the gene matches: 5. The germline gives CDR1 SGHRS, CDR2 YFSETQ. The CDR3 spans 17 residues.